Listed below are T cell receptor beta chains from one sample, sequenced in a study of CD8+ T cells in alopecia areata. Some clones are missing from TCRdb's copy, which holds only in-frame ones; the method was immunoSEQ multiplex PCR. The data show about 74,000 clones, about 30% seen once. Sequencing used CD8+ T cells sorted from blood, obtained at week 4, from a patient treated with tofacitinib. The receptors were gathered from a human donor with alopecia areata. Both conserved end residues are trimmed from each CDR3. The order of the fields is V gene, clone size, CDR3 protein. A clone size is listed for some rows: how often the clone was seen (once, few, many), or a class if it is expanded.

v_gene: TRBV2; abundance: .; CDR3aa: ASGVRSSNQPQH
v_gene: TRBV7-6; abundance: few; CDR3aa: ASSSPREGARDTEAF
v_gene: TRBV11-2; abundance: few; CDR3aa: ASSSYSISGANVLT
v_gene: TRBV29-1; abundance: .; CDR3aa: SVEMDRGLAGELF
v_gene: TRBV14; abundance: .; CDR3aa: ASSQGGDEQF
v_gene: TRBV10-3; abundance: few; CDR3aa: AISGSGGSNEKLF
v_gene: TRBV30; abundance: .; CDR3aa: AWRAGRRGSDTQY
v_gene: TRBV30; abundance: .; CDR3aa: AWRVTDTQY
v_gene: TRBV13; abundance: .; CDR3aa: ASSLGAGMIGYT
v_gene: TRBV29-1; abundance: .; CDR3aa: SVNVGGYGF
v_gene: TRBV30; abundance: .; CDR3aa: ACNGGSSYEQY
v_gene: TRBV2; abundance: .; CDR3aa: ASRQTGLGQPQH
v_gene: TRBV6-1; abundance: few; CDR3aa: ASSEPRRMNTEAF
v_gene: TRBV30; abundance: .; CDR3aa: AWSQVYNEQF
v_gene: TRBV25-1; abundance: few; CDR3aa: ASSDQGQGNQPQH
v_gene: TRBV29-1; abundance: few; CDR3aa: SVARGSGEGYT
v_gene: TRBV7-9; abundance: .; CDR3aa: ASSSNYGYT
v_gene: TRBV5-1; abundance: .; CDR3aa: ASSLLGLDVNEQY
v_gene: TRBV27; abundance: .; CDR3aa: ASSGGYEQY
v_gene: TRBV29-1; abundance: once; CDR3aa: SVEPSAIGYNEQF
v_gene: TRBV7-2; abundance: few; CDR3aa: ASSLPPEGRSPDTQY
v_gene: TRBV30; abundance: few; CDR3aa: AWSFPAGN
v_gene: TRBV29-1; abundance: .; CDR3aa: SVEDPRTRYEQY